The 29 T cell receptor beta chains listed next were all sequenced from one sample in a study of breast tumors, draining lymph nodes, adjacent tissues. Each CDR3 protein gets one entry after TCRdb re-called the multiplex PCR reads with MiXCR. The sample lists about 22,000 distinct CDR3 sequences; 64% were seen once. Sequencing input: tumor-adjacent breast tissue. All receptors come from a female donor with breast cancer. Some clones in this sample may be carry-over from other donors' samples.

This clonotype was observed a single time. V and J are TRBV15 and TRBJ2-1, with TRBD2 identical over 12 bases. The CDR3 contains 15 residues. The V and J ends lost 0 bases and 7 bases, in that order; junction bases with no gene match: 1. CDR1 and CDR2 from the germline V gene are LNHNV and YYDKDF (reference sequence). The CDR3 DNA reads as TGTGCCACCAGCAGAGAACTAGCGGGAGGTAATGAGCAGTTCTTC. Translated, it gives CATSRELAGGNEQFF.

V and J are TRBV2 and TRBJ2-5, with D tentatively TRBD1 (6 bases). There are 13 residues in the CDR3. CDR1 is SNHLY, CDR2 FYNNEI, per germline. Trimming removed 7 bases at V and 5 bases at J, with 14 bases between. CDR3 protein: CASTADSRETQYF. CDR3 sequence (DNA): TGTGCCAGCACCGCGGACAGTAGGGAGACCCAGTACTTC.

The chain has TRBV24-1 and TRBJ1-5, with D uncertain. The CDR3 has 15 residues. The germline V gene encodes CDR1 KGHDR and CDR2 SFDVKD. Trimming removed 3 bases at V and 0 bases at J, with 8 bases between. CDR3: CATSDASHSNQPQHF. The CDR3, as DNA: TGTGCCACCAGTGATGCCAGCCATAGCAATCAGCCCCAGCATTTT.

V gene TRBV7-9 combines with J gene TRBJ1-3; D remains ambiguous. CDR3 length: 14 residues. CDR1 and CDR2 from the germline V gene are SEHNR and FQNEAQ (reference sequence). The V gene lost 1 base and the J gene lost 5 bases, with 9 bases spanning the gap. The DNA of the CDR3 is TGTGCCAGCAGCTTAGAAGCCGGAAGAAACACCATATATTTT. It translates to CASSLEAGRNTIYF. Combining the CDR3 with reference TRBV7-9 and TRBJ1-3 gives the whole variable domain DTGVSQNPRHKITKRGQNVTFRCDPISEHNRLYWYRQTLGQGPEFLTYFQNEAQLEKSRLLSDRFSAERPKGSFSTLEIQRTEQGDSAMYLCASSLEAGRNTIYFGEGSWLTVV.

This sequence joins TRBV2 and TRBJ1-3; D is unclear. The germline gives CDR1 SNHLY, CDR2 FYNNEI. Trimming pared 3 bases from V and 8 bases from J, leaving 17 bases between. The CDR3 is 15 residues long. CDR3 region: CASSDQATYGYTIYF. DNA of the CDR3: TGTGCCAGCAGTGATCAGGCTACATATGGCTACACCATATATTTT.

Notes on this clonotype: At one end, the junction sequence differs from germline, possibly due to a read error. V and J are TRBV6-1 and TRBJ1-4; D uncertain. The CDR3 loop spans 14 amino acids. Looked up from germline, CDR1 is MNHNS and CDR2 is SASEGT. CDR3 sequence reads: CAGSGVATNEELFF. The CDR3, as DNA: TGTGCCGGCAGTGGGGTTGCAACTAATGAAGAACTGTTTTTT.

V is TRBV6-5 and J is TRBJ1-6, with 9 bases lining up with TRBD1. Trimming removed 5 bases from V and 9 bases from J; junction bases left unmatched: 8. The CDR3 contains 15 residues. Germline V CDR1 and CDR2: MNHEY, SVGAGI. This CDR3 is CASSRQGEGRSPLHF. The CDR3 DNA reads as TGTGCCAGCAGTAGACAGGGGGAGGGGCGTTCACCCCTCCACTTT.

In its sample, this clonotype is medium-sized (0.01 to 0.1%). The chain employs TRBV4-1 and TRBJ2-7; D is perhaps TRBD1 (5 bases). The germline gives CDR1 MGHRA, CDR2 YSYEKL. CDR3 length: 14 residues. V was pared by 0 bases and J by 4 bases, with 10 bases between. The CDR3 protein is CASSQDQGGYEQYF. The CDR3 coding sequence is TGCGCCAGCAGCCAAGATCAGGGTGGTTACGAGCAGTACTTC.

The chain is built from TRBV10-3 and TRBJ2-5; no clear D. The ends were cut back, 4 bases at V and 3 bases at J, with 6 bases in the middle. CDR3 size: 12 residues. Germline CDR1 ENHRY, CDR2 SYGVKD. CDR3 bases: TGTGCCATCAGTGTTGGGAAAGAGACCCAGTACTTC. Amino acids: CAISVGKETQYF.

J is TRBJ2-1 and V is TRBV4-2; D remains ambiguous. The germline V and J ends were trimmed by 5 bases and 12 bases, with 20 bases remaining between them. CDR3 length: 14 residues. Germline V gene sequence: CDR1 LGHNA, CDR2 YNFKEQ. CDR3 DNA sequence: TGTGCCAGCAGCTTAGCCGGATATCGGAGTCCGCAGTTCTTC. It encodes CASSLAGYRSPQFF.

The chain links TRBV10-2 to TRBJ2-7; unclear D gene. This CDR3 is built from 18 residues. Germline V gene sequence: CDR1 WSHSY, CDR2 SAAADI. Trimming removed 2 bases from V and 0 bases from J, with 20 bases in between. CDR3 region: CASSENPFGSRPSYEQYF. In DNA, the CDR3 is TGCGCCAGCAGTGAGAATCCTTTCGGAAGCAGACCCTCCTACGAGCAGTACTTC.

This clonotype was seen repeatedly, ten times or more. The chain employs TRBV20-1 and TRBJ1-5, with a tentative D call TRBD1 (5 bases). The CDR3 sequence is 14 residues long. Germline V gene sequence: CDR1 DFQATT, CDR2 SNEGSKA (reference sequence). Deletions cut 6 bases from V and 0 bases from J, with 12 bases between. The DNA of the CDR3 is TGCAGTGCCCCCGGGGGGGGTAGCAATCAGCCCCAGCATTTT. Translated: CSAPGGGSNQPQHF.

This chain connects TRBV19 to TRBJ1-6, with D unresolved. V lost 1 base, J lost 7 bases, and 5 bases lay in between. The CDR3 covers 13 residues. Germline V gene data show CDR1 as LNHDA and CDR2 as SQIVND (reference sequence). The CDR3, as DNA: TGTGCCAGTAGTATAGTGGACAATTCACCCCTCCACTTT. Residues: CASSIVDNSPLHF.

The V and J genes are TRBV12-3 or TRBV12-4 and TRBJ1-5; D remains unclear. Trimming took 0 bases from V and 2 from J, leaving 5 bases between them. The CDR3 is 14 residues long. The CDR3 spells CASSLALGNQPQHF. CDR3 bases: TGTGCCAGCAGTTTAGCGTTGGGCAATCAGCCCCAGCATTTT.

The chain employs TRBV12-3 or TRBV12-4 and TRBJ2-3; a possible D gene is TRBD1 (5 bases). V was cut by 6 bases and J by 5 bases, with 9 bases left in between. The CDR3 loop spans 12 amino acids. This CDR3 is CASRGLGDTQYF. CDR3 DNA sequence: TGTGCCAGCAGGGGGCTGGGAGATACGCAGTATTTT.

A note on this clonotype: No conserved phenylalanine or tryptophan is present at the end of the CDR3, so a read error is the likely explanation. The rearrangement links TRBV4-1 to TRBJ1-2, with a possible D match to TRBD1 (5 bases). CDR1 and CDR2 from the germline V gene are MGHRA and YSYEKL. The CDR3 sequence is 14 residues long. V was pared by 2 bases and J by 2 bases, with 9 bases between. CDR3 residues: CASSQTGENYGYTY. The CDR3 region has the DNA TGCGCCAGCAGCCAAACGGGGGAAAACTATGGCTACACCTAC.

This clonotype was recorded many times. The chain is built from TRBV6-1 and TRBJ1-5; the D is unclear. Germline V gene data show CDR1 as MNHNS and CDR2 as SASEGT. The CDR3 contains 13 residues. V lost 4 bases, J lost 7 bases, and 11 bases lay in between. The CDR3 spells CASSGAQQQPQHF. The CDR3 DNA follows: TGTGCCAGCAGTGGGGCGCAGCAACAGCCCCAGCATTTT.

This chain uses TRBV7-2 with TRBJ2-2; D might be TRBD2 (6 bases). V was shortened by 5 bases and J by 0 bases, with 13 bases between the two germline ends. This CDR3 contains 16 residues. Per the germline V gene, CDR1 is SGHTA and CDR2 is FQGNSA. Here the CDR3 reads CASSPRDPTNTGELFF. The CDR3 bases are TGTGCCAGCAGCCCGCGGGACCCCACGAACACCGGGGAGCTGTTTTTT.

The chain employs TRBV7-6 and TRBJ2-2, with a tentative D call TRBD1 (6 bases). The V and J ends lost 6 bases and 3 bases respectively, with 11 bases between them. CDR1 is SGHVS, CDR2 FNYEAQ, per germline. This CDR3 is 14 amino acids long. CDR3 loop: CASRSAGDTGELFF. The CDR3 DNA sequence: TGTGCCAGCAGGTCTGCAGGGGACACCGGGGAGCTGTTTTTT.

The rearrangement links TRBV12-3 or TRBV12-4 to TRBJ1-4; 8 nucleotides line up with TRBD1. This CDR3 comprises 14 residues. Losses at the gene ends were 6 bases for V and 8 bases for J; bases not matched to a gene: 8. The chain's CDR3 is CASSSDRGGEKLFF. CDR3 DNA: TGTGCCAGCAGCTCAGACAGGGGAGGCGAAAAACTGTTTTTT.

In this sample, this clonotype turned up many times. The V and J genes are TRBV6-2 or TRBV6-3 and TRBJ2-5; TRBD1 aligns across 7 bases. J was trimmed by 3 bases and V by 6 bases; bases with no gene match: 1. Germline lookup yields CDR1 MNHEY and CDR2 SVGEGT. This CDR3 has 12 residues. DNA of the CDR3: TGTGCCAGCAGCGGGACAGAAGAGACCCAGTACTTC. It yields the protein CASSGTEETQYF.

This chain uses TRBV20-1 with TRBJ1-6; a weak D match, TRBD1 (5 bases). The CDR3 runs 14 residues. Trimming shortened V by 3 bases and J by 6 bases, and 12 bases separated the two germline ends. Per germline, CDR1 DFQATT and CDR2 SNEGSKA (reference sequence). In DNA, the CDR3 is TGCAGTGCTAGTTTAGCCAGGGTTAATTCACCCCTCCACTTT. Translated: CSASLARVNSPLHF.

The chain carries TRBV20-1 and TRBJ1-2, with TRBD1 matching 7 bases. The CDR3 contains 14 residues. Germline loops: CDR1 DFQATT, CDR2 SNEGSKA (reference sequence). V shed 3 bases, J shed 3 bases, and the junction held 7 bases outside the gene matches. CDR3 residues: CSARYDRDDYGYTF. The CDR3 nucleotides are TGCAGTGCTAGGTATGACAGGGATGACTATGGCTACACCTTC.

The V and J genes are TRBV4-2 and TRBJ1-6; 10 nucleotides match TRBD1. Germline values: CDR1 LGHNA, CDR2 YNFKEQ. This CDR3 contains 14 residues. J was trimmed by 10 bases and V by 4 bases; bases with no gene match: 4. The CDR3 DNA reads as TGTGCCAGCAGCCCGGACAGGGGGAGGTCACCCCTCCACTTT. Amino acids: CASSPDRGRSPLHF.

V usage is TRBV20-1 and J usage is TRBJ2-7; a possible D gene is TRBD1 (6 bases). Looked up from germline, CDR1 is DFQATT and CDR2 is SNEGSKA (reference sequence). This CDR3 is built from 12 residues. V lost 3 bases and J lost 3, with 9 bases in between. The CDR3 DNA reads as TGCAGTGCTAGCCCACAGGGCTACGAGCAGTACTTC. It is translated as CSASPQGYEQYF.

This clonotype was detected ten times or more. The rearrangement joins TRBV29-1 to TRBJ2-4; 7 bases align to TRBD1. Germline CDR1 is SQVTM and CDR2 is ANQGSEA. The CDR3 sequence is 12 residues long. The J segment lost 5 bases and the V segment lost 5 bases, leaving 3 bases of the junction unmatched. CDR3 amino acids: CSVNRGQNIQYF. The CDR3 DNA is TGCAGCGTTAACAGGGGCCAAAACATTCAGTACTTC.

This clonotype is labeled medium-sized. The rearrangement uses TRBV5-6 and TRBJ1-4; a possible D gene is TRBD1 (5 bases). The CDR3 totals 14 residues. CDR1 is SGHDT, CDR2 YYEEEE, per germline. Deletions cut 4 bases from V and 3 bases from J, with 10 bases between. As DNA, the CDR3 is TGTGCCAGCAGCCTTTGGGGCCCTAATGAAAAACTGTTTTTT. Translated, it gives CASSLWGPNEKLFF.

CDR3 DNA: TGTGCCAGTAGTATTTCTGCAAATGAGCAGTTCTTC. It yields the protein CASSISANEQFF. J is TRBJ2-1 and V is TRBV19, with no clear D. V dropped 3 bases and J dropped 7 bases, with 7 bases sitting between them. The germline CDR1 and CDR2 sequences are LNHDA and SQIVND (reference sequence). This CDR3 is built from 12 residues.

By sample fraction, this clonotype is medium-sized. The chain couples TRBV4-3 to TRBJ1-2, with D perhaps matching TRBD1 (6 bases). This CDR3 region has 15 residues. Looked up from germline, CDR1 is LGHNA and CDR2 is YSLEER. V lost 0 bases, J lost 3 bases, and 11 bases lay in between. The CDR3, as DNA: TGCGCCAGCAGCCAAGACGGACGGACAGACTATGGCTACACCTTC. Its protein product is CASSQDGRTDYGYTF.